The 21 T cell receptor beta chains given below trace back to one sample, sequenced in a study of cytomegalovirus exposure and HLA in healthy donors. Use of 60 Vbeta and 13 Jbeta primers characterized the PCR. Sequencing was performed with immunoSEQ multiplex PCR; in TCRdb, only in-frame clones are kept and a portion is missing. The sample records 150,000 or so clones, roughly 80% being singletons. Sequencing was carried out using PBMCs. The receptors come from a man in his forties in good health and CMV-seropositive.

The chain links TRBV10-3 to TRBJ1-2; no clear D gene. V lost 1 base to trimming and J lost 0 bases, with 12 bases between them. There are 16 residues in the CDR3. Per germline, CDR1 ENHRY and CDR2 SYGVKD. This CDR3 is CAISEYGGVANYGYTF. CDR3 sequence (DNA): TGTGCCATCAGTGAGTATGGAGGAGTTGCTAACTATGGCTACACCTTC.

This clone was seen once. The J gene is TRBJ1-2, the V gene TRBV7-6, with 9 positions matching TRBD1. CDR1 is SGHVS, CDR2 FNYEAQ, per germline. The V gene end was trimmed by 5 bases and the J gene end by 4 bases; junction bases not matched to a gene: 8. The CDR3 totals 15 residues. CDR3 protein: CASSGLDRGGYGYTF. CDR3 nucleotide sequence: TGTGCCAGCAGCGGCCTGGACAGGGGTGGCTATGGCTACACCTTC.

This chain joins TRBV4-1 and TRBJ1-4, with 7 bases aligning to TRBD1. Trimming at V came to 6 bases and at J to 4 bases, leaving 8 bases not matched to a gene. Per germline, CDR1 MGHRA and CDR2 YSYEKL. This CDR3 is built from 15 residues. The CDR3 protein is CASRSTGTVNEKLFF. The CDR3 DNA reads TGCGCCAGCAGGTCGACCGGGACAGTTAATGAAAAACTGTTTTTT.

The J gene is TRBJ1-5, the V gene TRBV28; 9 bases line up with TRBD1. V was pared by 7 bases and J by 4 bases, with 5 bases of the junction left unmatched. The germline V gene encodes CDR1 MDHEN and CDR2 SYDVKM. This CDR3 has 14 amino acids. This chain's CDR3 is CASKGTGTNQPQHF. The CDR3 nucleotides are TGTGCCAGCAAGGGGACAGGGACTAATCAGCCCCAGCATTTT.

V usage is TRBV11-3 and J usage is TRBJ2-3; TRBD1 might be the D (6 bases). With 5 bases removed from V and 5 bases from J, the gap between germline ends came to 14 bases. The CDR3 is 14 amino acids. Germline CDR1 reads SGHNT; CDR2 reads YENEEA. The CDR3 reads CASSLRDKLDTQYF. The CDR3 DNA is TGTGCCAGCAGCCTCCGGGACAAACTAGATACGCAGTATTTT. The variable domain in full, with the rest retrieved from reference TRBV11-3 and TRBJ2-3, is EAGVVQSPRYKIIEKKQPVAFWCNPISGHNTLYWYLQNLGQGPELLIRYENEEAVDDSQLPKDRFSAERLKGVDSTLKIQPAELGDSAVYLCASSLRDKLDTQYFGPGTRLTVL.

CDR3 DNA sequence: TGCGCCAGCGGGACAGGTCAGAGCACCGGGGAGCTGTTTTTT. It encodes CASGTGQSTGELFF. The rearrangement links TRBV10-1 to TRBJ2-2; TRBD1 matches 8 bases. The CDR3 has 14 residues. Trimming at V came to 8 bases and at J to 4 bases, leaving 6 bases not matched to a gene. Germline-derived CDR1 and CDR2 are WNHNN and SYGVQD (reference sequence).

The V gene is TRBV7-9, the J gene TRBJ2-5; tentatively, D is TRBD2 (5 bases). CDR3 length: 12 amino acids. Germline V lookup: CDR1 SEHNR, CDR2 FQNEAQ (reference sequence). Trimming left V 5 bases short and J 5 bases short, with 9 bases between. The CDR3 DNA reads TGTGCCAGCAGCCCGCCGGGGGAGACCCAGTACTTC. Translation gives CASSPPGETQYF.

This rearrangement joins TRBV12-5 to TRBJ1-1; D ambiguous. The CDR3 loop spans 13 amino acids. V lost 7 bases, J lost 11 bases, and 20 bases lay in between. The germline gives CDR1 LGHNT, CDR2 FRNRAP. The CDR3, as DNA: TGTGCTAGTGCCCCCGGATCGGGTGTTGGGGCTTTCTTT. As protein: CASAPGSGVGAFF.

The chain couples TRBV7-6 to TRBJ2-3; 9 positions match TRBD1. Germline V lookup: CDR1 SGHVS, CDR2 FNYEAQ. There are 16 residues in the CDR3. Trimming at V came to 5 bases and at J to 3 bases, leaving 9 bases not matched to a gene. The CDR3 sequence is CASSPTGGGGTDTQYF. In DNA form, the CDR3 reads TGTGCCAGCAGCCCTACAGGGGGCGGTGGGACAGATACGCAGTATTTT.

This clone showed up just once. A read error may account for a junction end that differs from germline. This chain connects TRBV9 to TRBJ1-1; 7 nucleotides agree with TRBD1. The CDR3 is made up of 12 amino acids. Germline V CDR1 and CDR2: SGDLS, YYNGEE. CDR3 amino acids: CASSGIKQGPLF. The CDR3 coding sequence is TGTGCCAGCAGCGGGATTAAACAGGGGCCCCTCTTT.

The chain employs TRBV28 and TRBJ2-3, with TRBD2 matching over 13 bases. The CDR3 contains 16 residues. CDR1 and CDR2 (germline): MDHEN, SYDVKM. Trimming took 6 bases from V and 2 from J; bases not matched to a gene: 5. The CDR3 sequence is CASSLGLAGTTDTQYF. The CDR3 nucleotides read TGTGCCAGCAGCCTGGGACTAGCGGGGACCACAGATACGCAGTATTTT.

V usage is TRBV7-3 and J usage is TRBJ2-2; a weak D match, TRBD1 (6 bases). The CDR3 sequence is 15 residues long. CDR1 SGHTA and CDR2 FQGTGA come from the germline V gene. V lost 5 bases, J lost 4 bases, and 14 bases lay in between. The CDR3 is CASSPQGTFTGELFF. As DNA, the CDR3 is TGTGCCAGCAGCCCCCAGGGGACCTTCACCGGGGAGCTGTTTTTT.

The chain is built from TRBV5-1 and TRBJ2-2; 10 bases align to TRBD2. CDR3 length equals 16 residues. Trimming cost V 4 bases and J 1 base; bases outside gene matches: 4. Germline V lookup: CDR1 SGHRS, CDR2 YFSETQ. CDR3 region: CASSLGLALNTGELFF. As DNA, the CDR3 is TGCGCCAGCAGCCTGGGACTAGCGTTGAACACCGGGGAGCTGTTTTTT.

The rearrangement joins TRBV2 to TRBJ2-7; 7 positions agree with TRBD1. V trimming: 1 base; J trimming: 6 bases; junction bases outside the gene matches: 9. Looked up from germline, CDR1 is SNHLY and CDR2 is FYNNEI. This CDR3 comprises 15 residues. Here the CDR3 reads CASSEGTGVTAEQYF. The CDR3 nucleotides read TGTGCCAGCAGTGAAGGCACAGGGGTAACGGCCGAGCAGTACTTC.

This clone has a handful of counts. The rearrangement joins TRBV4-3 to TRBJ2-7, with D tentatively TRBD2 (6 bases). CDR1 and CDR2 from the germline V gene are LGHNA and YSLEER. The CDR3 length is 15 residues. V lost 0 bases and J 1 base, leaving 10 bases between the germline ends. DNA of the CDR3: TGCGCCAGCAGCCAAGACTGGGGGGTGTCCTACGAGCAGTACTTC. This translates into CASSQDWGVSYEQYF.

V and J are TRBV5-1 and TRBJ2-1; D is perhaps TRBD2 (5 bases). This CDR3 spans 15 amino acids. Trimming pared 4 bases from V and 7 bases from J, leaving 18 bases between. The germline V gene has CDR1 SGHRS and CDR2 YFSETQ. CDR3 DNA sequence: TGCGCCAGCAGCGACACTGGCCCCTCGGGAAATGAGCAGTTCTTC. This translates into CASSDTGPSGNEQFF.

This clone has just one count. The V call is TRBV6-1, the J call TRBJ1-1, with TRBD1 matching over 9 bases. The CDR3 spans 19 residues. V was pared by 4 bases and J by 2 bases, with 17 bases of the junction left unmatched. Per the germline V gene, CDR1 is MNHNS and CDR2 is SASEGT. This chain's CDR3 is CASSGYNEHRGRFNTEAFF. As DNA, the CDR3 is TGTGCCAGCAGTGGATACAATGAGCACAGGGGGCGCTTTAACACTGAAGCTTTCTTT.

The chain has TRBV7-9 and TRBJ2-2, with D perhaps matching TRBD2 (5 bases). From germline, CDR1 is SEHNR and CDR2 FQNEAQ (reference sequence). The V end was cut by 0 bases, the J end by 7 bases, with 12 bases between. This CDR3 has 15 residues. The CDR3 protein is CASSLALAVGGELFF. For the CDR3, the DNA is TGTGCCAGCAGCTTAGCTCTAGCAGTCGGCGGGGAGCTGTTTTTT.

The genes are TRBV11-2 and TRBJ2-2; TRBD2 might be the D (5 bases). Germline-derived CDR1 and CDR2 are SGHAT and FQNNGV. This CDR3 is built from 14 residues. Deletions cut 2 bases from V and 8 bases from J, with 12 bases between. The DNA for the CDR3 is TGTGCCAGCAGCTTACGGGGTAGTTTGGGGGAGCTGTTTTTT. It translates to CASSLRGSLGELFF.

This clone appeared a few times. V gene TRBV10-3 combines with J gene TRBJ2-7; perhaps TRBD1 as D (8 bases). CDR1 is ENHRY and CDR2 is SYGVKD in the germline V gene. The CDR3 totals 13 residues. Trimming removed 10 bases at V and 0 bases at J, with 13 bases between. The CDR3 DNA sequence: TGTGCCACTACAGGGGGGGGCTCCTACGAGCAGTACTTC. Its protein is CATTGGGSYEQYF.

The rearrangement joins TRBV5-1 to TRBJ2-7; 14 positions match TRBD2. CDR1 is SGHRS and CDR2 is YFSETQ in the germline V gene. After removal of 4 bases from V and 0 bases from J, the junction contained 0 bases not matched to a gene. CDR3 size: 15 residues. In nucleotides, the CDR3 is TGCGCCAGCAGCGGACTAGCGGGGGGCTCCTACGAGCAGTACTTC. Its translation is CASSGLAGGSYEQYF.